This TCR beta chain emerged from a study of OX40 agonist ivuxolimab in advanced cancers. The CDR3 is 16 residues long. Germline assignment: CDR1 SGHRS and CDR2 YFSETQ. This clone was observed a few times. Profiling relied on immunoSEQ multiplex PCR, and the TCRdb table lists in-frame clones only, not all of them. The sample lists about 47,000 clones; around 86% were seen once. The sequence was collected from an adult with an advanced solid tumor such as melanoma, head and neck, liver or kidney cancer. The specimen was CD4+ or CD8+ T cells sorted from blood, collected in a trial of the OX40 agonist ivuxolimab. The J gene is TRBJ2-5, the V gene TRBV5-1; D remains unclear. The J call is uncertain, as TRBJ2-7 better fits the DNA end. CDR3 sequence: CASSLVRTAGTYEQYF. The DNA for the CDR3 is TGCGCCAGCAGCTTGGTTCGAACAGCAGGAACCTACGAGCAGTACTTC.